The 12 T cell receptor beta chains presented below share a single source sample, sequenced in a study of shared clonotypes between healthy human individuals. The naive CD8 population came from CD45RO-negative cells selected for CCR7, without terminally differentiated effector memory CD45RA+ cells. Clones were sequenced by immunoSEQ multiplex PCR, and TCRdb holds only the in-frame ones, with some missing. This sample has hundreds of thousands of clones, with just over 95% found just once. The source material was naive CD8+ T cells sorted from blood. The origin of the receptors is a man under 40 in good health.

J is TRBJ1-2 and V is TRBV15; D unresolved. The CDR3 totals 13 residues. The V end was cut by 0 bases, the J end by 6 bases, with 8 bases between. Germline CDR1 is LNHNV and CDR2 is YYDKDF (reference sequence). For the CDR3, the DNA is TGTGCCACCAGCAGAGACAGATTGGATGGCTACACCTTC. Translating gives CATSRDRLDGYTF.

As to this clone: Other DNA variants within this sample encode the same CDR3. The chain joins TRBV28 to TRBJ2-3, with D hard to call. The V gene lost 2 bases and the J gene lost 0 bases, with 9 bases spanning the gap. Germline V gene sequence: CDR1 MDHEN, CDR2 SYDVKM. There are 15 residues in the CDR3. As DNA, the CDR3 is TGTGCCAGCAGTTTAGGGCAAGCTAGCACAGATACGCAGTATTTT. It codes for CASSLGQASTDTQYF.

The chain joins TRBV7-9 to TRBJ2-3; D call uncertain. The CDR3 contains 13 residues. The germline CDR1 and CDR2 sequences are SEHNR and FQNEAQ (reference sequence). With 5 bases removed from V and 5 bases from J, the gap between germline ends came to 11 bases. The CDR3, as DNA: TGTGCCAGCAGCGAGGACGGTATAGATACGCAGTATTTT. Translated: CASSEDGIDTQYF.

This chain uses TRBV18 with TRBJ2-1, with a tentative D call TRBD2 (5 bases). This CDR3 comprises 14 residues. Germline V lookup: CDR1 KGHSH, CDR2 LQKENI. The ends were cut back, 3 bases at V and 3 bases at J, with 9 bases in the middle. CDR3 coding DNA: TGTGCCAGCTCACCCAGCGGACTCTACAATGAGCAGTTCTTC. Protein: CASSPSGLYNEQFF.

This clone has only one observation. This chain's CDR3 is CASRAGPYGYTF. CDR3 coding DNA: TGTGCCAGCAGGGCGGGCCCGTATGGCTACACCTTC. The rearrangement joins TRBV9 to TRBJ1-2; D call uncertain. CDR3 length equals 12 residues. The V gene lost 5 bases and the J gene lost 5 bases, with 10 bases spanning the gap. Germline values: CDR1 SGDLS, CDR2 YYNGEE.

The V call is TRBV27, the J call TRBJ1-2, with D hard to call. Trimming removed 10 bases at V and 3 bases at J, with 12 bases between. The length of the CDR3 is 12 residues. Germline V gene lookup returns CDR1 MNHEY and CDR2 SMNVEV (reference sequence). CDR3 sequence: CATFLTDYGYTF. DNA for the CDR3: TGTGCCACCTTCCTGACCGACTATGGCTACACCTTC.

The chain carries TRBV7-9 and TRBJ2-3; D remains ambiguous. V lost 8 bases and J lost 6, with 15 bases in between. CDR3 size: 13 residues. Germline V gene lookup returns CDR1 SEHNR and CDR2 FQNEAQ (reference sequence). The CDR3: CASLPPQWDTQYF. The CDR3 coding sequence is TGTGCCAGCCTCCCACCCCAGTGGGATACGCAGTATTTT.

CDR3 region: CASGGPREQYF. The CDR3 DNA reads as TGTGCCAGCGGCGGCCCGAGGGAGCAGTACTTC. The V and J genes are TRBV5-4 and TRBJ2-7; no definite D call. The length of the CDR3 is 11 residues. Trimming took off 7 bases at V and 7 bases at J, with 12 bases between the two ends. CDR1 and CDR2 from the germline V gene are SGHNT and YYREEE (reference sequence).

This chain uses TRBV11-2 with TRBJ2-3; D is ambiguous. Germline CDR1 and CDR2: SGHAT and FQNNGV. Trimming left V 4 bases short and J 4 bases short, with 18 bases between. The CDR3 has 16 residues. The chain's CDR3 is CASSSWTVGKPDTQYF. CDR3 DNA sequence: TGTGCCAGCAGCTCCTGGACGGTCGGAAAACCAGATACGCAGTATTTT.

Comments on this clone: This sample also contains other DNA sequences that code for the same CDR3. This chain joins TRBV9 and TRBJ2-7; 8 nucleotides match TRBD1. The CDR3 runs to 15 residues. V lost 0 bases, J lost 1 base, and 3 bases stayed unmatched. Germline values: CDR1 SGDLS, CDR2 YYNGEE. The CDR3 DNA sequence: TGTGCCAGCAGCGTAGGAGGGACAGGTTCCTACGAGCAGTACTTC. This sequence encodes CASSVGGTGSYEQYF.

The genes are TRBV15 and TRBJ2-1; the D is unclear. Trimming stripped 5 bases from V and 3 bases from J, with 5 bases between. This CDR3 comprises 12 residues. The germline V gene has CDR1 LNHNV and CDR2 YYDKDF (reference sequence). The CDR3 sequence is CATSPHYNEQFF. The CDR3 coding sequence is TGTGCCACCAGCCCCCACTACAATGAGCAGTTCTTC.

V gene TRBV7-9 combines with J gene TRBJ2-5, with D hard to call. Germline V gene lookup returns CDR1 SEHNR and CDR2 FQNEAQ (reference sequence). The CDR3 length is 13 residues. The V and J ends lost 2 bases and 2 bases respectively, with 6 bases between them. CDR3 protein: CASSLHLQETQYF. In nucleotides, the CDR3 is TGTGCCAGCAGCTTACACCTTCAAGAGACCCAGTACTTC.